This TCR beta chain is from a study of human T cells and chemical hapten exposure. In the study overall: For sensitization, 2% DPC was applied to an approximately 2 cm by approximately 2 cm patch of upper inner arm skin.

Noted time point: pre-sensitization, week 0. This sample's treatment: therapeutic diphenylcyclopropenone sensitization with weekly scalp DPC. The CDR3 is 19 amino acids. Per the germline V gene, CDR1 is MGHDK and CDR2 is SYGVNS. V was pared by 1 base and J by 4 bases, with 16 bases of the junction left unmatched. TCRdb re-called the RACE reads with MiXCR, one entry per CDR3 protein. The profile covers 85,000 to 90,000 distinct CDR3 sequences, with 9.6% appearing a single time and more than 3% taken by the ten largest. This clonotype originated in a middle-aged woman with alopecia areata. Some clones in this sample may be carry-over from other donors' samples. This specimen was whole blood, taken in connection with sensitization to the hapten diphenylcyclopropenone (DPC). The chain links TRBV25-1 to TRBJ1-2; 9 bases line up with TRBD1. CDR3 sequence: CASSEFRGTGSGGGYGYTF. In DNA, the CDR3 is TGTGCCAGCAGTGAATTCAGAGGGACAGGGTCAGGGGGGGGCTATGGCTACACCTTC.